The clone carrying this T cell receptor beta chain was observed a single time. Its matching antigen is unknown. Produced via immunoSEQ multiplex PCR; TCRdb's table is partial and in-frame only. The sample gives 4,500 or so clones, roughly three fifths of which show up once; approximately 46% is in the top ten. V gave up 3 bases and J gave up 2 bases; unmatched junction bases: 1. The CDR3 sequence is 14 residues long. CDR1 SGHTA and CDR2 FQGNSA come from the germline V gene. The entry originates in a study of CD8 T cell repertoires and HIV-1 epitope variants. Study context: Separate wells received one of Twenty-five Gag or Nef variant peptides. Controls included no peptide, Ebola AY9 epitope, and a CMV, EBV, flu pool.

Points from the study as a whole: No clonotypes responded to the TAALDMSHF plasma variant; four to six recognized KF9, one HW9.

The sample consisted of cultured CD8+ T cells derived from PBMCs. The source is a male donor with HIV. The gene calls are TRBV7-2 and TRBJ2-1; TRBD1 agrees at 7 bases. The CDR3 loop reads CASSLTGPYNEQFF. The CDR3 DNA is TGTGCCAGCAGCTTGACAGGGCCCTACAATGAGCAGTTCTTC.